Presented here are 3 T cell receptor beta chains from one specimen sequenced in a study of cytomegalovirus exposure and HLA in healthy donors. 60 Vbeta and 13 Jbeta primers were used in PCR. Profiling relied on immunoSEQ multiplex PCR, and the TCRdb table lists in-frame clones only, not all of them. In the table there are about 140,000 clones, roughly 80% of which are singletons. The sample taken for sequencing was PBMCs. These receptors were taken from a young man in good health and CMV-seronegative.

The chain has TRBV4-1 and TRBJ1-5, with no clear D. Germline V gene sequence: CDR1 MGHRA, CDR2 YSYEKL. Trimming removed 1 base at V and 7 bases at J, with 14 bases between. The CDR3 totals 15 residues. The DNA of the CDR3 is TGCGCCAGCAGCCAAGTAGTGGGCCCCCGGCAGCCCCAGCATTTT. It is translated as CASSQVVGPRQPQHF.

The chain carries TRBV7-9 and TRBJ1-6, with 7 bases matching TRBD1. J was trimmed by 4 bases and V by 5 bases; bases with no gene match: 8. Germline lookup yields CDR1 SEHNR and CDR2 FQNEAQ (reference sequence). The CDR3 contains 16 residues. The chain's CDR3 is CASSHGTATYNSPLHF. The CDR3 DNA reads as TGTGCCAGCAGCCATGGGACAGCTACATATAATTCACCCCTCCACTTT.

This clone was recorded only once. The chain employs TRBV5-4 and TRBJ1-2, with D possibly matching TRBD1 (5 bases). Germline CDR1 is SGHNT and CDR2 is YYREEE (reference sequence). The germline V and J ends were trimmed by 2 bases and 8 bases, with 16 bases remaining between them. This CDR3 is built from 14 residues. The CDR3 region is CASSFGRESRGYTF. CDR3 nucleotide sequence: TGTGCCAGCAGCTTCGGCAGGGAATCGAGGGGCTACACCTTC. The variable domain in full, completed from reference TRBV5-4 and TRBJ1-2, reads ETGVTQSPTHLIKTRGQQVTLRCSSQSGHNTVSWYQQALGQGPQFIFQYYREEENGRGNFPPRFSGLQFPNYSSELNVNALELDDSALYLCASSFGRESRGYTFGSGTRLTVV.